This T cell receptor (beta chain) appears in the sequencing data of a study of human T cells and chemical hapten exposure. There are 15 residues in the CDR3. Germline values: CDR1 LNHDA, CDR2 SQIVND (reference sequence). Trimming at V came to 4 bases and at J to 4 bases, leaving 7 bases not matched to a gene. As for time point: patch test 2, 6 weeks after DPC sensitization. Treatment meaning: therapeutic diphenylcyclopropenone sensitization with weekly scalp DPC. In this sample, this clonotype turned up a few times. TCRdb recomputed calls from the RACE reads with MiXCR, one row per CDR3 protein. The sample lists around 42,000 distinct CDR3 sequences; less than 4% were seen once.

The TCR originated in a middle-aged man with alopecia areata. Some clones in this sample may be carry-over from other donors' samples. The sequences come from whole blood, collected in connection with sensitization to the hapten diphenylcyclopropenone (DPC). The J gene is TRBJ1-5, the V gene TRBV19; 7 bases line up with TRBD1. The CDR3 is CASSRDSDANQPQHF. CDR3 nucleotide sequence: TGTGCCAGTAGTAGGGACAGCGACGCTAATCAGCCCCAGCATTTT.